Each of the 2 T cell receptor beta chains below was sequenced from the same sample in a study of metastatic and nonmetastatic thyroid tumors. Through MiXCR, TCRdb re-clonotyped the PCR reads. The table lists 40,000 or so clones, 25% to 30% of them singletons. The entire patient cohort was treatment-naive prior to thyroid surgery. Sequenced sample: blood. The receptors here all came from a female donor with papillary thyroid cancer or a benign thyroid nodule (not recorded which). Some clones in this sample may be carry-over from other donors' samples.

This chain joins TRBV20-1 and TRBJ2-1; D perhaps matches TRBD2 (5 bases). This CDR3 comprises 14 residues. V gave up 2 bases and J gave up 8 bases, with 16 bases separating them. Germline V gene sequence: CDR1 DFQATT, CDR2 SNEGSKA (reference sequence). The CDR3 bases are TGCAGTGCTAGAAGCCCTAGCTTCCCCGATGAGCAGTTCTTC. The encoded protein is CSARSPSFPDEQFF.

This clone has ten or more counts. This chain connects TRBV7-9 to TRBJ2-1; TRBD1 or TRBD2 may be the D gene (6 bases each). The ends were cut back, 5 bases at V and 0 bases at J, with 17 bases in the middle. This CDR3 is built from 17 residues. The germline CDR1 and CDR2 sequences are SEHNR and FQNEAQ (reference sequence). CDR3: CASSPLRGHSSYNEQFF. CDR3 in DNA: TGTGCCAGCAGCCCCCTTCGGGGGCACAGCTCCTACAATGAGCAGTTCTTC. The full variable domain, with the rest looked up from reference TRBV7-9 and TRBJ2-1, is DTGVSQNPRHKITKRGQNVTFRCDPISEHNRLYWYRQTLGQGPEFLTYFQNEAQLEKSRLLSDRFSAERPKGSFSTLEIQRTEQGDSAMYLCASSPLRGHSSYNEQFFGPGTRLTVL.